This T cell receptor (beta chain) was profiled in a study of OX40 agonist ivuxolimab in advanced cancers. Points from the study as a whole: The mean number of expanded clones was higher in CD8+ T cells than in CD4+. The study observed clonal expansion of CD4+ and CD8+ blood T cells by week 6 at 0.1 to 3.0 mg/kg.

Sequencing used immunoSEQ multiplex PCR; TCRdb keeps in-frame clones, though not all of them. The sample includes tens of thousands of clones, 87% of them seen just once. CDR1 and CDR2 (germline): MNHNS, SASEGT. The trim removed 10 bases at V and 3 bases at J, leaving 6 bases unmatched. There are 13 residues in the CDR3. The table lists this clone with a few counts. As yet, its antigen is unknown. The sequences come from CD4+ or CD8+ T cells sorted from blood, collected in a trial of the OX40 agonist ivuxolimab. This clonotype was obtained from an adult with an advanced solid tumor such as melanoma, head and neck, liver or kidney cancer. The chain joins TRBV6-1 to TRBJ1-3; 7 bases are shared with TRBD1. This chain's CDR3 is CATATGVGNTIYF. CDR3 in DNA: TGTGCCACCGCAACAGGGGTTGGAAACACCATATATTTT.